This T cell receptor (beta chain) was recorded in a study of cytomegalovirus exposure and HLA in healthy donors. Broader study findings: TCR beta V- and J-gene trimming was later associated with a missense DCLRE1C variant.

Details on this clone: As yet, its antigen is unknown.

PCR was performed using 60 Vbeta and 13 Jbeta primers. Some clones are missing from TCRdb's copy, which holds only in-frame ones; the method was immunoSEQ multiplex PCR. The sample records some 150,000 clones, roughly 89% being singletons. The CDR3 covers 14 residues. The germline gives CDR1 LNHDA, CDR2 SQIVND (reference sequence). V gave up 7 bases and J gave up 5 bases, with 15 bases separating them. The chain uses TRBV19 and TRBJ2-1; D may be TRBD1 (6 bases). This clonotype originated in a woman younger than 45 in good health and CMV-seronegative. Sequences were obtained from PBMCs. This chain's CDR3 is CASNAGTLHNEQFF. Written as DNA, the CDR3 is TGTGCCAGTAACGCCGGGACACTTCACAATGAGCAGTTCTTC.